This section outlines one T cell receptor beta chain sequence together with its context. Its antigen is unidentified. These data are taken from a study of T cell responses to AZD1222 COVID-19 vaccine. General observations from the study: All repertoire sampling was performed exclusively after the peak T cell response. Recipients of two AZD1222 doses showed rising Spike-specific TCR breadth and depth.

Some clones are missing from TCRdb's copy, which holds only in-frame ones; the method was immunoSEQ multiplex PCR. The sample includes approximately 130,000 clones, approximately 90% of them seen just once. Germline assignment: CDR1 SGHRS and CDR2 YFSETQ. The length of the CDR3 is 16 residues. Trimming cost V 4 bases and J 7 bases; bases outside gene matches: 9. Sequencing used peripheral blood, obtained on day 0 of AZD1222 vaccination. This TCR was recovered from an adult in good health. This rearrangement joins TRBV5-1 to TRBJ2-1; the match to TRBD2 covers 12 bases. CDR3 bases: TGCGCCAGCAGCCAGCGACTAGCGGGAGCCTTAAATGAGCAGTTCTTC. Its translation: CASSQRLAGALNEQFF.